The 32 T cell receptor beta chains reported below all come from one sample, sequenced in a study of cytomegalovirus exposure and HLA in healthy donors. Libraries were prepared by immunoSEQ multiplex PCR; TCRdb keeps only in-frame clonotypes and omits some of them. This sample has a few hundred thousand clones, with over 75% found just once. Specimen: PBMCs. These receptors all come from a woman aged 18 to 35 in good health and CMV-seronegative.

The rearrangement uses TRBV14 and TRBJ2-7, with D possibly matching TRBD2 (6 bases). The V gene lost 3 bases and the J gene lost 3 bases, with 15 bases spanning the gap. The germline V gene has CDR1 SGHDN and CDR2 FVKESK. The CDR3 has 15 amino acids. In nucleotides, the CDR3 is TGTGCCAGCAGCCAGGGAGTAGGGACTGGCTACGAGCAGTACTTC. This gives the protein CASSQGVGTGYEQYF.

The chain has TRBV10-3 and TRBJ2-7; D may be TRBD1 (7 bases). CDR1 and CDR2 (germline): ENHRY, SYGVKD. The CDR3 is 13 residues long. Trimming cost V 5 bases and J 7 bases, with 15 bases left between them. This chain's CDR3 is CAISPLQGGEQYF. CDR3 nucleotides: TGTGCCATCAGTCCTCTCCAGGGGGGAGAGCAGTACTTC.

Here the CDR3 reads CASSDYYEQYF. In DNA, the CDR3 is TGTGCCAGCAGCGACTACTACGAGCAGTACTTC. This chain joins TRBV11-2 and TRBJ2-7; D might be TRBD2 (5 bases). The length of the CDR3 is 11 residues. The V and J ends lost 5 bases and 3 bases respectively, with 5 bases between them. Germline CDR1 is SGHAT and CDR2 is FQNNGV. Complete variable domain (other parts from reference TRBV11-2 and TRBJ2-7): EAGVAQSPRYKIIEKRQSVAFWCNPISGHATLYWYQQILGQGPKLLIQFQNNGVVDDSQLPKDRFSAERLKGVDSTLKIQPAKLEDSAVYLCASSDYYEQYFGPGTRLTVT.

This CDR3 reads CASTFLAVETQYF. Here the CDR3 DNA reads TGTGCCAGCACTTTTCTAGCTGTCGAGACCCAGTACTTC. The rearrangement joins TRBV2 to TRBJ2-5; the D gene is possibly TRBD2 (5 bases). V was cut by 7 bases and J by 5 bases, with 14 bases left in between. In germline, CDR1 is SNHLY, CDR2 FYNNEI. This CDR3 spans 13 amino acids.

The chain has TRBV27 and TRBJ2-7; TRBD2 is a possible D gene (6 bases). Germline values: CDR1 MNHEY, CDR2 SMNVEV (reference sequence). V was pared by 7 bases and J by 7 bases, with 26 bases between. This CDR3 spans 16 amino acids. DNA for the CDR3: TGTGCCAGCAACTCGCGGCGGGGTAGCTACGTCTCGGAGCAGTACTTC. Its translation: CASNSRRGSYVSEQYF.

The V call is TRBV15, the J call TRBJ2-1; 9 bases line up with TRBD1. The CDR3 sequence is 13 residues long. Germline V gene data show CDR1 as LNHNV and CDR2 as YYDKDF (reference sequence). V dropped 5 bases and J dropped 9; count of bases not matched to a gene: 5. The CDR3 region is CATSRRDRAEQFF. DNA for the CDR3: TGTGCCACCAGCCGACGGGACAGGGCTGAGCAGTTCTTC.

The gene calls are TRBV28 and TRBJ2-3, with 9 bases aligning to TRBD1. Unmatched junction bases numbered 11, after V lost 3 bases and J lost 7 bases. CDR1 and CDR2 (germline): MDHEN, SYDVKM. The CDR3 length is 16 residues. DNA for the CDR3: TGTGCCAGCAGTTTGGAACCGGGACAGGGTAGGAATACGCAGTATTTT. This codes for CASSLEPGQGRNTQYF.

The rearrangement joins TRBV2 to TRBJ2-7; D perhaps matches TRBD1 (6 bases). The CDR3 is made up of 13 amino acids. The germline CDR1 and CDR2 sequences are SNHLY and FYNNEI. The ends were cut back, 3 bases at V and 9 bases at J, with 15 bases in the middle. The CDR3 DNA follows: TGTGCCAGCAGTGACGTACAGGGATTCGGGCAGTACTTC. Translation: CASSDVQGFGQYF.

The V gene is TRBV15, the J gene TRBJ1-1, with D possibly being TRBD1 (6 bases). Trimming took 3 bases from V and 6 from J, leaving 8 bases between them. The germline V gene encodes CDR1 LNHNV and CDR2 YYDKDF (reference sequence). This CDR3 has 12 residues. The CDR3 loop is CATSSTGSEAFF. CDR3 DNA sequence: TGTGCCACCAGCAGTACAGGGTCTGAAGCTTTCTTT.

V is TRBV6-1 and J is TRBJ2-2; TRBD2 agrees at 8 bases. Germline loops: CDR1 MNHNS, CDR2 SASEGT. J gave up 1 base and V 4 bases, and 8 bases lay outside the gene matches. The CDR3 is made up of 17 amino acids. The CDR3 coding sequence is TGTGCCAGCAGTGTTGTTGGGACTAGGGGGAACACCGGGGAGCTGTTTTTT. Residues: CASSVVGTRGNTGELFF.

The chain combines TRBV4-3 with TRBJ2-7; 9 bases line up with TRBD2. The J segment lost 4 bases and the V segment lost 4 bases, leaving 8 bases of the junction unmatched. The CDR3 has 15 amino acids. From germline, CDR1 is LGHNA and CDR2 YSLEER. CDR3 region: CASSRGVAGAYEQYF. CDR3 sequence (DNA): TGCGCCAGCAGCCGGGGGGTAGCGGGAGCATACGAGCAGTACTTC.

V and J are TRBV5-1 and TRBJ1-5, with D hard to call. The CDR3 totals 15 residues. V gave up 0 bases and J gave up 0 bases, with 7 bases separating them. Germline V gene lookup returns CDR1 SGHRS and CDR2 YFSETQ. The CDR3: CASSLDGFSNQPQHF. CDR3 bases: TGCGCCAGCAGCTTGGACGGGTTTAGCAATCAGCCCCAGCATTTT. The full variable domain, its missing parts supplied by reference TRBV5-1 and TRBJ1-5, is KAGVTQTPRYLIKTRGQQVTLSCSPISGHRSVSWYQQTPGQGLQFLFEYFSETQRNKGNFPGRFSGRQFSNSRSEMNVSTLELGDSALYLCASSLDGFSNQPQHFGDGTRLSIL.

V usage is TRBV27 and J usage is TRBJ1-2; 8 nucleotides line up with TRBD1. Germline V lookup: CDR1 MNHEY, CDR2 SMNVEV (reference sequence). The V gene end was trimmed by 5 bases and the J gene end by 7 bases; junction bases not matched to a gene: 12. The CDR3 length is 15 residues. The CDR3, as DNA: TGTGCCAGCAGTCCTACGACAGGGGTTTTAGGTGGCTACACCTTC. Translated, it gives CASSPTTGVLGGYTF.

The chain uses TRBV19 and TRBJ1-1; no firm D call. V dropped 1 base and J dropped 5 bases, with 11 bases sitting between them. Germline values: CDR1 LNHDA, CDR2 SQIVND (reference sequence). The CDR3 has 14 amino acids. The CDR3 nucleotides are TGTGCCAGTAGTATAGGTGCTGGGGAGACTGAAGCTTTCTTT. Its translation is CASSIGAGETEAFF.

The chain combines TRBV13 with TRBJ1-1, with D perhaps matching TRBD1 (5 bases). CDR1 and CDR2 from the germline V gene are PRHDT and FYEKMQ (reference sequence). The CDR3 runs to 17 residues. V was trimmed by 2 bases and J by 4 bases, leaving 20 bases between them. CDR3 amino acids: CASSLRFLGRFGTEAFF. The CDR3 DNA reads TGTGCCAGCAGCTTACGGTTTTTGGGGCGTTTCGGCACTGAAGCTTTCTTT.

Note on this clone: A junction boundary mismatches the germline segment, possibly from a read error. The CDR3, as DNA: TGTGCTAGCAGCTTAGGGGGGCCCGGCACTGAAGCTTTCTTT. It yields the protein CASSLGGPGTEAFF. The J gene is TRBJ1-1, the V gene TRBV7-7, with D possibly TRBD1 on 6 matching bases. Germline V CDR1 and CDR2: SSHAT, FNYEAQ (reference sequence). The CDR3 has 14 amino acids. Filled out from reference TRBV7-7 and TRBJ1-1, the complete variable domain reads GAGVSQSPRYKVTKRGQDVTLRCDPISSHATLYWYQQALGQGPEFLTYFNYEAQPDKSGLPSDRFSAERPEGSISTLTIQRTEQRDSAMYRCASSLGGPGTEAFFGQGTRLTVV.

The V gene is TRBV9, the J gene TRBJ2-6, with 7 bases that match TRBD1. The V gene's germline CDR1 is SGDLS and CDR2 YYNGEE. The J segment lost 2 bases and the V segment lost 3 bases, leaving 5 bases of the junction unmatched. The CDR3 length is 16 residues. The CDR3 DNA is TGTGCCAGCAGCGCCCAAGGGGGCCCTGGGGCCAACGTCCTGACTTTC. Its translation is CASSAQGGPGANVLTF.

This chain uses TRBV5-6 with TRBJ2-3; TRBD1 matches at 10 bases. This CDR3 has 13 residues. V lost 4 bases to trimming and J lost 10 bases; unmatched junction nucleotides: 6. Germline CDR1 reads SGHDT; CDR2 reads YYEEEE. CDR3 residues: CASSHPTGGAQYF. The CDR3, as DNA: TGTGCCAGCAGCCACCCGACAGGGGGCGCGCAGTATTTT.

This clone is a singleton in its sample. The genes are TRBV6-5 and TRBJ1-2; D possibly corresponds to TRBD1 (6 bases). V gave up 0 bases and J gave up 4 bases, with 9 bases separating them. This CDR3 comprises 14 residues. From germline, CDR1 is MNHEY and CDR2 SVGAGI. Written as DNA, the CDR3 is TGTGCCAGCAGTTACTCCGGACAGATCTATGGCTACACCTTC. This codes for CASSYSGQIYGYTF.

This chain links TRBV19 with TRBJ2-3; 9 nucleotides align to TRBD1. J lost 1 base, V lost 4 bases, and 6 bases had no gene match. The V gene's germline CDR1 is LNHDA and CDR2 SQIVND (reference sequence). The CDR3 has 16 amino acids. CDR3 nucleotide sequence: TGTGCCAGTAGTAGGCCGACAGGGGGAGGCACAGATACGCAGTATTTT. Translation: CASSRPTGGGTDTQYF.

V and J are TRBV28 and TRBJ1-1; 8 bases are shared with TRBD1. The J segment lost 4 bases and the V segment lost 4 bases, leaving 8 bases of the junction unmatched. Germline V gene data show CDR1 as MDHEN and CDR2 as SYDVKM. This CDR3 region has 15 residues. CDR3 sequence (DNA): TGTGCCAGCAGTTCCATGATCAGGGGGCCCACTGAAGCTTTCTTT. Translating it yields CASSSMIRGPTEAFF.

The V call is TRBV19, the J call TRBJ2-7; 7 bases are shared with TRBD1. This CDR3 contains 13 residues. J lost 2 bases, V lost 10 bases, and 8 bases had no gene match. Per germline, CDR1 LNHDA and CDR2 SQIVND (reference sequence). This CDR3 reads CATRDSTTYEQYF. DNA of the CDR3: TGTGCCACGAGGGACAGCACAACCTACGAGCAGTACTTC. The full variable domain, completed using reference TRBV19 and TRBJ2-7, is DGGITQSPKYLFRKEGQNVTLSCEQNLNHDAMYWYRQDPGQGLRLIYYSQIVNDFQKGDIAEGYSVSREKKESFPLTVTSAQKNPTAFYLCATRDSTTYEQYFGPGTRLTVT.

The chain carries TRBV29-1 and TRBJ2-7; TRBD2 aligns across 9 bases. This CDR3 comprises 15 residues. CDR1 and CDR2 from the germline V gene are SQVTM and ANQGSEA. With V trimmed by 6 bases and J by 6 bases, 15 bases remained unmatched. This CDR3 reads CSVAGGWGGRGEQYF. The CDR3 DNA reads as TGCAGCGTCGCGGGGGGGTGGGGCGGGAGGGGCGAGCAGTACTTC.

The chain combines TRBV7-6 with TRBJ2-6; D is perhaps TRBD2 (6 bases). Between the trimmed V and J ends, which lost 2 bases and 0 bases, there was a span of 14 bases. This CDR3 comprises 18 residues. The V gene's germline CDR1 is SGHVS and CDR2 FNYEAQ. CDR3 coding DNA: TGTGCCAGCAGCTTAACTGGGGGGACGACCTCTGGGGCCAACGTCCTGACTTTC. As protein: CASSLTGGTTSGANVLTF.

The chain uses TRBV5-1 and TRBJ2-7, with 9 bases identical to TRBD2. V lost 2 bases to trimming and J lost 0 bases; unmatched junction nucleotides: 9. This CDR3 comprises 17 residues. Germline-derived CDR1 and CDR2 are SGHRS and YFSETQ. The CDR3 DNA is TGCGCCAGCAGCTTCGGTCTAGCGGGAAAGCACTCCTACGAGCAGTACTTC. Its protein is CASSFGLAGKHSYEQYF.

CDR3 sequence reads: CASRTRHNEQYF. CDR3 DNA: TGTGCCAGCAGGACCAGACACAACGAGCAGTACTTC. J is TRBJ2-7 and V is TRBV2; D is unclear. The CDR3 spans 12 residues. The germline V and J ends were trimmed by 6 bases and 5 bases, with 11 bases remaining between them. Germline V gene sequence: CDR1 SNHLY, CDR2 FYNNEI.

This chain links TRBV2 with TRBJ1-1; D not resolved. The germline gives CDR1 SNHLY, CDR2 FYNNEI. Trimming removed 6 bases at V and 2 bases at J, with 10 bases between. The CDR3 contains 13 residues. The CDR3 region has the DNA TGTGCCAGCAGGTCAGAGGGTAACACTGAAGCTTTCTTT. This gives the protein CASRSEGNTEAFF.

The rearrangement uses TRBV12-5 and TRBJ1-3; perhaps TRBD1 as D (6 bases). The CDR3 extends over 16 amino acids. Trimming cost V 0 bases and J 2 bases, with 11 bases left between them. Germline values: CDR1 LGHNT, CDR2 FRNRAP. CDR3 coding DNA: TGTGCTAGTGGTTTGGTGATACAGGGTGCTGGAAACACCATATATTTT. Protein sequence: CASGLVIQGAGNTIYF.

This clone was picked up a small number of times. The chain joins TRBV19 to TRBJ2-1; 7 nucleotides match TRBD2. The CDR3 totals 16 residues. In germline, CDR1 is LNHDA, CDR2 SQIVND (reference sequence). Germline trimming cut 7 bases from V and 5 bases from J; bases unmatched to any gene: 14. CDR3 DNA: TGTGCCAGTACTCCGGAGATAGCTAGCGGAGACAATGAGCAGTTCTTC. As protein: CASTPEIASGDNEQFF.

The rearrangement uses TRBV5-4 and TRBJ2-7; 9 nucleotides align to TRBD2. Unmatched junction bases numbered 5, after V lost 4 bases and J lost 3 bases. This CDR3 has 14 amino acids. Germline CDR1 is SGHNT and CDR2 is YYREEE (reference sequence). CDR3 sequence: CASSKLAGSYEQYF. CDR3 nucleotides: TGTGCCAGCAGCAAGCTAGCGGGAAGCTACGAGCAGTACTTC. Full variable domain (remainder filled in from reference TRBV5-4 and TRBJ2-7): ETGVTQSPTHLIKTRGQQVTLRCSSQSGHNTVSWYQQALGQGPQFIFQYYREEENGRGNFPPRFSGLQFPNYSSELNVNALELDDSALYLCASSKLAGSYEQYFGPGTRLTVT.

The chain links TRBV6-5 to TRBJ2-7, with 8 bases matching TRBD2. The CDR3 sequence is 14 residues long. V shed 6 bases and J 4 bases; nucleotides not matched to a gene: 8. Germline V CDR1 and CDR2: MNHEY, SVGAGI. CDR3: CASRSAGVSYEQYF. CDR3 DNA sequence: TGTGCCAGCAGGTCAGCGGGAGTTTCATACGAGCAGTACTTC.

V gene TRBV7-2 combines with J gene TRBJ1-3; D remains unclear. The V gene's germline CDR1 is SGHTA and CDR2 FQGNSA. This CDR3 comprises 14 residues. V was trimmed by 4 bases and J by 3 bases, leaving 10 bases between them. This chain's CDR3 is CASSSRIGGNTIYF. CDR3 nucleotide sequence: TGTGCCAGCAGCTCGCGGATCGGTGGAAACACCATATATTTT.